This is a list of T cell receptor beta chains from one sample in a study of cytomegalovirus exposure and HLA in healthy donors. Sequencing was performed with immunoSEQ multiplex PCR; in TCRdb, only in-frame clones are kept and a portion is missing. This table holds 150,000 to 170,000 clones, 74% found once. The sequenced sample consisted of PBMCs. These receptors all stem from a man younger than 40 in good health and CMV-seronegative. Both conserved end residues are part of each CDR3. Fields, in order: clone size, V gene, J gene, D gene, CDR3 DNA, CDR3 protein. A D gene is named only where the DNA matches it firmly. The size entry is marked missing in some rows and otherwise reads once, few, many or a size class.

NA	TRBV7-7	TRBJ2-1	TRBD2	TGTGCCAGCAGCTCCGGGACTAGCGGTTACAATGAGCAGTTCTTC	CASSSGTSGYNEQFF
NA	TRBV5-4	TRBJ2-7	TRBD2	TGTGCCAGCAGCCAGGGTAGCGGGGGGCCCTCCAGCGAGCAGTACTTC	CASSQGSGGPSSEQYF
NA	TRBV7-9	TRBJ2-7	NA	TGTGCCAGCAGCTTGAAGGCCGGGACCTACGAGCAGTACTTC	CASSLKAGTYEQYF
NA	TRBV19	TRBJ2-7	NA	TGTGCCAGTAGTATAGCCGAGGGAAGCTCCTACGAGCAGTACTTC	CASSIAEGSSYEQYF
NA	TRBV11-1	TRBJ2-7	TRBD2	TGTGCCAGCAACTTAGAACTAGCGGGGGCCTCCTACGAGCAGTACTTC	CASNLELAGASYEQYF
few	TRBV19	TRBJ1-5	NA	TGTGCCAGTAGTATAACAGCCCATAGCAATCAGCCCCAGCATTTT	CASSITAHSNQPQHF
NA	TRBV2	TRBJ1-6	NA	TGTGCCACCCAGGCAAAGCCCTATTCACCCCTCCACTTT	CATQAKPYSPLHF
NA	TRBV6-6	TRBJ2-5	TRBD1	TGTGCCAGCAGCAAAGGGACAGGGACACAAGAGACCCAGTACTTC	CASSKGTGTQETQYF
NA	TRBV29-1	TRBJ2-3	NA	TGCAGCGTTGCTTTCTTCACCGGGGGTGCTAGCACAGATACGCAGTATTTT	CSVAFFTGGASTDTQYF
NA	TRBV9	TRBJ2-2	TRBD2	TGTGCCAGCAGCTCCCAGCGGGGAAAGGACACCGGGGAGCTGTTTTTT	CASSSQRGKDTGELFF
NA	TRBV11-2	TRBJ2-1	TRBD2	TGTGCCAGCAGCTCTTTAGCGGGGGGGCCGTACAATGAGCAGTTCTTC	CASSSLAGGPYNEQFF
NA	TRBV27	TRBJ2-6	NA	TGTGCCAGCAGTTTATCGAGGGGGGCCAACGTCCTGACTTTC	CASSLSRGANVLTF
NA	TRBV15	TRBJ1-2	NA	TGTGCCACCAGCAGAGATAGGACAGTAGCCTATGGCTACACCTTC	CATSRDRTVAYGYTF
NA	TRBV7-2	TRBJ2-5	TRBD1	TGTGCCAGCAGCCAGGCGGAACAGGGGAGGACCCAGTACTTC	CASSQAEQGRTQYF
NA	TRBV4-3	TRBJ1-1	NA	TGCGCCAGCAGCCAAGAAGTGCTGGGGGGAATTGGGTCGAACACTGAAGCTTTCTTT	CASSQEVLGGIGSNTEAFF
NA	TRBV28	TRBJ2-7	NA	TGTGCCAGCAGTTTCCTGACATCAGACTACGAGCAGTACTTC	CASSFLTSDYEQYF
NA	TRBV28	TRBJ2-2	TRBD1	TGTGCCAGCAGCTTCCTCGGACAGGGGGAATCCGGGGAGCTGTTTTTT	CASSFLGQGESGELFF
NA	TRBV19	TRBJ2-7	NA	TGTGCCAGTGGGAGCTGGGGAAGATACGAGCAGTACTTC	CASGSWGRYEQYF
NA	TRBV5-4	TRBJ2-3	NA	TGTGCCAGCAGCACCAAGCGGGCACCCACAGATACGCAGTATTTT	CASSTKRAPTDTQYF
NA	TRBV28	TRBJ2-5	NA	TGTGCCAGCAGGGGGGCTAGCAAAGAGACCCAGTACTTC	CASRGASKETQYF
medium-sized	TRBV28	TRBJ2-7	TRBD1	TGTGCCAGCAGCCTAGCCGGACAGGGGGCCTACGAGCAGTACTTC	CASSLAGQGAYEQYF
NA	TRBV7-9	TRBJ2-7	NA	TGTGCCAGCAGTCAGGACAATTGGTACGAGCAGTACTTC	CASSQDNWYEQYF
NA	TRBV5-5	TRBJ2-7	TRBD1	TGTGCCAGCAGCTTGGAGGCAGGGGGCTCCTACGAGCAGTACTTC	CASSLEAGGSYEQYF
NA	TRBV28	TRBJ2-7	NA	TGTGCCAGCAGTTTAAGTAGGGGGAGATACGAGCAGTACTTC	CASSLSRGRYEQYF
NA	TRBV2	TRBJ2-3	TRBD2	TGTGCCAGCAGTGAAGAGGCTAGCGGGGGGGCTTGGGATACGCAGTATTTT	CASSEEASGGAWDTQYF
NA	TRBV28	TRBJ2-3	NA	TGTGCCAGCCCCCTTAGGGCAGGGGAAAGCACAGATACGCAGTATTTT	CASPLRAGESTDTQYF
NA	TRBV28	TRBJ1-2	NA	TGTGCCAGCAGTTTAAGAGGTGACGGCTACACCTTC	CASSLRGDGYTF
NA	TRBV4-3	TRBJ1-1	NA	TGCGCCAGCACCTCGGGGGTGAACACTGAAGCTTTCTTT	CASTSGVNTEAFF
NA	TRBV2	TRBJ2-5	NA	TGTGCCAGCAGTTCGGACTCCTTTCGAGAGACCCAGTACTTC	CASSSDSFRETQYF
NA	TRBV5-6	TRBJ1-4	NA	TGTGCCAGCAGCCCCCTAGGGGATGAAAAACTGTTTTTT	CASSPLGDEKLFF
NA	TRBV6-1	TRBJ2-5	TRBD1	TGTGCCAGCAGTGGACCTGGACAGGGGCCCAGGGAGACCCAGTACTTC	CASSGPGQGPRETQYF
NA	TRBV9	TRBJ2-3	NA	TGTGCCAGCAGCGTATCGGGGGTCCACGACACAGATACGCAGTATTTT	CASSVSGVHDTDTQYF
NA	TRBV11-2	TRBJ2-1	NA	TGTGCCAGCAGCTTAGATCTTAGGGACACCCACGACAATGAGCAGTTCTTC	CASSLDLRDTHDNEQFF
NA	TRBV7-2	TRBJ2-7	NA	TGTGCCAGCAGCTCCTCCCAGGGATCCGATCAGTACTTC	CASSSSQGSDQYF
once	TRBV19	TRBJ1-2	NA	TGTGCCAGTAGTACTTGGAACACAGAGATCAACTTC	CASSTWNTEINF
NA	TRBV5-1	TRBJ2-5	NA	TGCGCCAGCAGCGGGGAGAAGGGTGGTCCAGAGACCCAGTACTTC	CASSGEKGGPETQYF
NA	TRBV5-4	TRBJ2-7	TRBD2	TGTGCCAGCAGCTTGGGGTCGGGACTAGCGGGGTTGTACTTC	CASSLGSGLAGLYF
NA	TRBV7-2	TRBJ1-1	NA	TGTGCCAGCAGCTCGACAGACATGAACACTGAAGCTTTCTTT	CASSSTDMNTEAFF
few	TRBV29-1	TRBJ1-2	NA	TGCAGCGCCCAATCGGGGGGGGCGACTGGCTACACCTTC	CSAQSGGATGYTF
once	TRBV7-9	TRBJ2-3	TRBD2	TGTGCCAGCAGCATCCGGACTAGCGGGGAAGATACGCAGTATTTT	CASSIRTSGEDTQYF
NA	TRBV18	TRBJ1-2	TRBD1	TGTGCCAGCTCACCCGACAGGGGCTATGGCTACACCTTC	CASSPDRGYGYTF
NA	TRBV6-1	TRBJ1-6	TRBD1	TGTGCCAGCAGTGAACGGACAGGGTTACCCCTCCACTTT	CASSERTGLPLHF
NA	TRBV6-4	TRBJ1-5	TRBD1	TGTGTGGAGGGGGCCGTTTATCAGCCCCAGCATTTT	CVEGAVYQPQHF
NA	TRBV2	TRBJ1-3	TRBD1	TGTGCCAGCAACACAGGGGTCGGAAACACCATATATTTT	CASNTGVGNTIYF